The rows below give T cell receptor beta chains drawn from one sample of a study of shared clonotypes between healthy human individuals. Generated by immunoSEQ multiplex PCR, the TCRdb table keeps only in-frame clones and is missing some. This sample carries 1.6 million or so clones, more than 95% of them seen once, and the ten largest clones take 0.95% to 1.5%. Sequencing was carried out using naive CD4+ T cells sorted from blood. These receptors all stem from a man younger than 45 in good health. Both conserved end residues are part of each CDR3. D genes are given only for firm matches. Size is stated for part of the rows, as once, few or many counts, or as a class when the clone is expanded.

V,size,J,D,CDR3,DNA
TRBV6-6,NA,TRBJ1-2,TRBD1,CASSSQRGRDYGYTF,TGTGCCAGCAGCTCCCAAAGGGGGCGCGACTATGGCTACACCTTC
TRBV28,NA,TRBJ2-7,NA,CASGNLEQYF,TGTGCCAGCGGTAACTTGGAGCAGTACTTC
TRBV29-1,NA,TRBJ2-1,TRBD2,CSVESSGIYNEQFF,TGCAGCGTTGAGTCTAGCGGGATCTACAATGAGCAGTTCTTC
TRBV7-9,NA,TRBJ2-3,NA,CASSLRDSTDTQYF,TGTGCCAGCAGCTTACGGGACAGCACAGATACGCAGTATTTT
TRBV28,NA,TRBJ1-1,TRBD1,CASTQQGFSTEAFF,TGTGCCAGCACCCAACAGGGGTTCTCCACTGAAGCTTTCTTT
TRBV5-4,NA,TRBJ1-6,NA,CASSLTGTYNSPLHF,TGTGCCAGCAGCTTAACAGGCACCTATAATTCACCCCTCCACTTT
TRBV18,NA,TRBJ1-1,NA,CASSPLGRTNTEAFF,TGTGCCAGCTCACCTCTAGGAAGAACAAACACTGAAGCTTTCTTT
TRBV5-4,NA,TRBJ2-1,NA,CATNPPLNNEQFF,TGTGCCACAAACCCCCCGCTTAACAATGAGCAGTTCTTC
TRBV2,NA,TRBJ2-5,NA,CASGRFKETQYF,TGTGCCTCCGGCAGATTTAAAGAGACCCAGTACTTC
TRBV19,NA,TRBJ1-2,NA,CASSAPQPNYGYTF,TGTGCCAGTAGTGCACCCCAACCTAACTATGGCTACACCTTC
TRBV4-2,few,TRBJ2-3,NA,CASSQERLAVTDTQYF,TGTGCCAGCAGCCAAGAGAGGCTAGCCGTCACAGATACGCAGTATTTT
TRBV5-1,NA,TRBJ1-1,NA,CASSLASFVGDTEAFF,TGCGCCAGCAGCTTGGCCTCGTTTGTGGGTGACACTGAAGCTTTCTTT
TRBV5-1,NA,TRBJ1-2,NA,CASSPIEGYYGYTF,TGCGCCAGCAGCCCCATAGAGGGTTACTATGGCTACACCTTC
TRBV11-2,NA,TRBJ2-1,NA,CASSLAVGAGRLGGNEQFF,TGTGCCAGCAGCTTGGCCGTTGGGGCTGGTAGGCTTGGTGGCAATGAGCAGTTCTTC
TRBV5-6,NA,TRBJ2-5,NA,CASSLGANQETQYF,TGTGCCAGCAGCTTAGGAGCAAACCAAGAGACCCAGTACTTC
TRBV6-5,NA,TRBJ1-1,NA,CASSRSTGNTEAFF,TGTGCCAGCAGTCGATCTACAGGGAACACTGAAGCTTTCTTT
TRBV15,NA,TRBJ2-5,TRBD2,CATSRDLELAGGLRETQYF,TGTGCCACCAGCAGAGATCTAGAACTAGCGGGAGGGTTGCGAGAGACCCAGTACTTC
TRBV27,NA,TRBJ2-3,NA,CASSFLTDTDTQYF,TGTGCCAGCAGTTTTTTGACCGACACAGATACGCAGTATTTT
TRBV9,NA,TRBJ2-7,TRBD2,CASSVLPGLESEQYF,TGTGCCAGCAGCGTGCTTCCGGGACTAGAAAGCGAGCAGTACTTC
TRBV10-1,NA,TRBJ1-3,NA,CASRGSSGNTIYF,TGCGCCAGCCGGGGTTCCTCTGGAAACACCATATATTTT
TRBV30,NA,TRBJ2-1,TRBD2,CACRRAGGNNEQFF,TGTGCCTGCCGTCGGGCGGGAGGTAACAATGAGCAGTTCTTC
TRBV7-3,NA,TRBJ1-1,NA,CASSLTRGTEAFF,TGTGCCAGCAGCTTAACTCGGGGCACTGAAGCTTTCTTT
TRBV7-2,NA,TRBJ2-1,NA,CASSSPYNEQFF,TGTGCCAGCAGCTCCCCCTACAATGAGCAGTTCTTC